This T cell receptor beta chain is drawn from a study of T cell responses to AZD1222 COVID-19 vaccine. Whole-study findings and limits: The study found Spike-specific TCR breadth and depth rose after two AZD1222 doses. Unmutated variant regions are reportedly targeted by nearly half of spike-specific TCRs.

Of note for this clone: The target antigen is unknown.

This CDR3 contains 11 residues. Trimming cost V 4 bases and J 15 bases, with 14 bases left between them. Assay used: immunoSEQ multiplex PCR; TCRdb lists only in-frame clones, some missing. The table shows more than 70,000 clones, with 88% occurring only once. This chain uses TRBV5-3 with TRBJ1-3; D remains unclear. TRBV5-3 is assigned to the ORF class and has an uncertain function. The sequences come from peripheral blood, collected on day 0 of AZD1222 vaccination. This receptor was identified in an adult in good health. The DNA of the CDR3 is TGTGCCAGAAGCCGGATAAAACGGGAATATTTT. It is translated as CARSRIKREYF.